Below are 2 T cell receptor beta chains sequenced from a single sample in a study of Graves' ophthalmopathy and Graves' hyperthyroidism. The authors amplified TCR beta CDR3 regions, and they did so from RNA transcripts for repertoire sequencing. HTBI-primed first-round RT-PCR preceded second-round multiplex PCR. In TCRdb, the multiplex PCR reads were re-called with MiXCR into one record per CDR3 protein. The repertoire consists of 52,000 or so distinct CDR3 sequences, with approximately 50% occurring once and the leading ten covering 4.5% to 5%. Specimen: peripheral blood. These receptor sequences come from an adult woman with Graves' ophthalmopathy.

About this clonotype itself: The germline gene is not matched at one end of the junction; a read error may be the cause. The rearrangement uses TRBV19 and TRBJ2-5, with D perhaps TRBD1 (5 bases). This CDR3 contains 15 residues. Germline-derived CDR1 and CDR2 are LNHDA and SQIVND (reference sequence). The CDR3 sequence: CASSTLGAHQEAQYF. The DNA of the CDR3 is TGTGCCAGTAGCACGTTAGGGGCCCACCAAGAGGCCCAGTACTTC.

This clonotype was found many times. This chain uses TRBV7-2 with TRBJ2-1; 8 bases line up with TRBD1. This CDR3 is built from 15 residues. Trimming at V came to 5 bases and at J to 4 bases, leaving 7 bases not matched to a gene. CDR1 is SGHTA and CDR2 is FQGNSA in the germline V gene. In nucleotides, the CDR3 is TGTGCCAGCAGCCCCCAGGGGGCTTATTACAATGAGCAGTTCTTC. It yields the protein CASSPQGAYYNEQFF.